This record covers a single T cell receptor beta chain. The method was immunoSEQ multiplex PCR; TCRdb's version includes in-frame clones alone and lacks a portion of them. The sample includes about 21,000 clones, about 85% of them seen just once. This CDR3 has 13 amino acids. V shed 5 bases and J 5 bases; nucleotides not matched to a gene: 3. Germline-derived CDR1 and CDR2 are MGHRA and YSYEKL. The sample comes from a study of control samples from healthy donors and cancer patients. The receptor was derived from a man aged 55-75 years with colorectal cancer. The sequencing sample was made of PBMCs. The rearrangement links TRBV4-1 to TRBJ2-5; 9 nucleotides match TRBD1. CDR3 sequence reads: CASSITGGETQYF. The CDR3 nucleotides read TGCGCCAGCAGCATCACAGGGGGCGAGACCCAGTACTTC.